Listed here are 12 T cell receptor beta chains from one sample, sequenced in a study of metastatic and nonmetastatic thyroid tumors. The entire patient cohort was treatment-naive prior to thyroid surgery. TCRdb re-processed the PCR reads through MiXCR. The sample contains 25,000 to 35,000 clones, about a sixth of which appear only once. Sequenced material: blood. All receptors come from a female donor with papillary thyroid cancer or a benign thyroid nodule (not recorded which). Some clones in this sample may be carry-over from other donors' samples.

This clone has just a few counts. This sequence joins TRBV19 and TRBJ2-1; TRBD2 agrees at 11 bases. This CDR3 region has 14 residues. Trimming removed 8 bases from V and 7 bases from J; junction bases left unmatched: 7. CDR1 and CDR2 (germline): LNHDA, SQIVND (reference sequence). The CDR3 DNA follows: TGTGCCAGTGGGGCTAGCGGGAGGCCAAATGAGCAGTTCTTC. Translated: CASGASGRPNEQFF.

This clone was observed at least ten times. Being one base from a much bigger clone, this may be a read error. The same CDR3 is also encoded by other DNA sequences in this sample. V is TRBV15 and J is TRBJ2-7; maybe TRBD1 (5 bases). The V and J ends lost 0 bases and 4 bases respectively, with 10 bases between them. The germline CDR1 and CDR2 sequences are LNHNV and YYDKDF (reference sequence). The CDR3 spans 14 residues. CDR3 DNA: TGTGCCACCAGCAGAGACAGGGCGAGTTACGAGCAGTACTTC. The encoded protein is CATSRDRASYEQYF.

This clone was counted at least ten times. V gene TRBV5-5 combines with J gene TRBJ2-7; 10 nucleotides line up with TRBD2. The CDR3 has 15 residues. The ends lost 4 bases at V and 2 bases at J; junction bases unmatched: 6. Germline V gene sequence: CDR1 SGHKS, CDR2 YYEKEE (reference sequence). The CDR3 DNA is TGTGCCAGCAGCCGGACTAGCGGAACGCCCTACGAGCAGTACTTC. The encoded protein is CASSRTSGTPYEQYF.

This clone was recorded at least ten times. This chain uses TRBV5-1 with TRBJ2-7, with 9 bases matching TRBD1. The CDR3 runs 14 residues. The germline gives CDR1 SGHRS, CDR2 YFSETQ. V dropped 2 bases and J dropped 12; count of bases not matched to a gene: 12. CDR3 sequence reads: CASSLIPGQGALYF. The CDR3 DNA is TGCGCCAGCAGCTTAATTCCGGGACAGGGAGCCCTGTACTTC.

This clone was seen ten or more times. The rearrangement uses TRBV5-5 and TRBJ2-7, with D maybe TRBD1 (5 bases). The CDR3 contains 14 residues. Trimming shortened V by 0 bases and J by 1 base, and 8 bases separated the two germline ends. The germline V gene encodes CDR1 SGHKS and CDR2 YYEKEE (reference sequence). The CDR3 DNA sequence: TGTGCCAGCAGCTTGGCAGGGTTATCCTACGAGCAGTACTTC. Amino acid sequence: CASSLAGLSYEQYF.

This clone has at least ten counts. The chain carries TRBV5-1 and TRBJ2-5; 10 positions match TRBD1. V was clipped by 3 bases and J by 3 bases; unmatched bases: 5. Per germline, CDR1 SGHRS and CDR2 YFSETQ. The length of the CDR3 is 15 residues. The CDR3 DNA reads as TGCGCCAGCAGCTATTCCGGGACAGGGGAAGAGACCCAGTACTTC. Translating gives CASSYSGTGEETQYF.

This clone was observed many times. The chain uses TRBV7-9 and TRBJ2-5; D tentatively fits TRBD1 or TRBD2 (5 bases each). Germline CDR1 and CDR2: SEHNR and FQNEAQ (reference sequence). This CDR3 spans 15 amino acids. V gave up 5 bases and J gave up 2 bases, with 15 bases separating them. The chain's CDR3 is CASSRFRGPQETQYF. The DNA for the CDR3 is TGTGCCAGCAGCAGATTCCGGGGCCCACAAGAGACCCAGTACTTC.

This clone was found many times. V usage is TRBV6-5 and J usage is TRBJ2-3; the match to TRBD2 covers 9 bases. The germline CDR1 and CDR2 sequences are MNHEY and SVGAGI. The trim removed 7 bases at V and 0 bases at J, leaving 14 bases unmatched. The length of the CDR3 is 18 residues. CDR3 nucleotides: TGTGCCAGCACCCAATGGGGTATAGCGGGGGTTAGCACAGATACGCAGTATTTT. It yields the protein CASTQWGIAGVSTDTQYF.

This clone was seen ten or more times. The chain joins TRBV7-9 to TRBJ2-5; TRBD1 matches at 8 bases. The CDR3 is 12 amino acids. After removal of 9 bases from V and 5 bases from J, the junction contained 5 bases not matched to a gene. Germline lookup yields CDR1 SEHNR and CDR2 FQNEAQ (reference sequence). For the CDR3, the DNA is TGTGCCAGTTCCAGGGGGCACGAGACCCAGTACTTC. Protein product: CASSRGHETQYF.

This clone was seen repeatedly, ten times or more. DNA of the CDR3: TGTGCCAGCAGTTTGGGGGGACGCACTGAAGCTTTCTTT. It specifies CASSLGGRTEAFF. V gene TRBV12-3 or TRBV12-4 combines with J gene TRBJ1-1, with D possibly TRBD1 on 5 matching bases. V lost 3 bases and J lost 4, with 9 bases in between. This CDR3 spans 13 amino acids.

This clone was recorded many times. The chain carries TRBV18 and TRBJ1-5; unclear D gene. The length of the CDR3 is 12 residues. CDR1 KGHSH and CDR2 LQKENI come from the germline V gene. Trimming left V 5 bases short and J 5 bases short, with 7 bases between. CDR3 sequence (DNA): TGTGCCAGCTCAAATGGGGATCAGCCCCAGCATTTT. It encodes CASSNGDQPQHF.

This clone was observed a few times. This sequence may be a read error, since a much larger clone differs from it by one base. The chain couples TRBV28 to TRBJ1-2; 10 bases line up with TRBD1. CDR1 is MDHEN, CDR2 SYDVKM, per germline. The V gene end was trimmed by 8 bases and the J gene end by 8 bases; junction bases not matched to a gene: 11. This CDR3 is built from 14 residues. The chain's CDR3 is CASVRDRGSWGYTF. In DNA form, the CDR3 reads TGTGCCAGCGTCCGGGACAGGGGTTCTTGGGGCTACACCTTC.